This T cell receptor (beta chain) was profiled in a study of CD8 T cells in Susac syndrome (dated by TCRdb to the late 2010s). Turning to the overall study: Among the sequenced Susac syndrome patients, about 6 had clinically active disease and roughly eight were in clinical remission. At blood withdrawal, Susac syndrome patients were either therapy-naive, taking corticosteroids (in some cases with IVIg as well), or taking IVIg alone. Repertoire sequencing was used to test whether CD8+ T cell activation and differentiation in Susac syndrome was antigen driven.

General conclusions and limits of the study: The CD4+ T cell repertoire of patients with Susac syndrome showed no detectable clonal expansion. The study acknowledged that relatively few individuals were included in the TCR sequencing and HLA analysis.

Note on this clonotype: The antigen it recognizes is unknown. Qualities for individual bases were not recorded, and no much larger clone is one base off.

Peripheral blood CD8+ and CD4+ T cells from healthy donors, Susac syndrome patients and multiple sclerosis patients were profiled by high-throughput TCR beta sequencing. The Susac syndrome patients fulfilled recently defined diagnostic criteria for definite or probable disease. CD8+ TEMRA cells were enriched by FACS, while bulk CD8+ and CD4+ T cells were purified by magnetic negative isolation. Blood was collected in EDTA tubes and processed within 24 hours, with PBMCs isolated through density gradient centrifugation. PBMCs intended for TCR sequencing were frozen in liquid nitrogen and were later thawed in a 37 degrees C water bath. A purity of at least 90% was achieved for sorted or isolated CD4+, CD8+ and CD8+ TEMRA cells. RNA was extracted using the RNeasy kit, and roughly 0.5 to 1 microgram was reverse transcribed with random hexamers. The immunoSEQ multiplex PCR assay, covering 54 Vbeta and 13 Jbeta segments, was used to amplify TCR beta CDR3 regions. Bias from PCR amplification was corrected by using a synthetic template baseline for primer optimization and for computational correction. The study's processing was this. Only productive sequences were kept, with reads annotated to V, D and J genes according to IMGT and analyzed in immunoSEQ Analyzer. Clonality was computed as one minus Shannon entropy normalized by log2 of the number of productive unique sequences. For each patient and control, public and private clones were evaluated among the 100 most prevalent clones. Susac-specific clones were defined as absent from healthy and MS cohorts, over a thousand published viral clones and other ImmuneACCESS disease sequences. TCRdb cleaned the public reads at Q25 with fastp, built clones with MiXCR and kept in-frame beta chains. Under each unique CDR3 protein, matching rows form one entry showing the most common genes and DNA. The V and J calls here are based on TCRdb, not the publication. This sample comprises 71,000 or so distinct CDR3 sequences, 93% of them detected only once. In total, the top ten clones hold roughly 0.16% of the sample.

The CDR1 and CDR2 encoded by the germline V gene are SGHRS and YFSETQ. A distance of 5 bases separates the germline ends of V and J, which lose 0 bases and 7 bases respectively. From the cysteine up to the phenylalanine, the CDR3 has a length of 12 residues. Only the CDR3 DNA stays, 36 bases, in frame from base 1. The source is a human donor with Susac syndrome. The sequenced material came from CD4+ T cells from PBMCs. The sequence links TRBV5-1 to TRBJ2-1; the D segment cannot be called with confidence. The CDR3 sequence is CASSLGLNEQFF. The sequenced DNA is TGCGCCAGCAGCTTGGGACTGAATGAGCAGTTCTTC.